This T cell receptor (beta chain) was sequenced for a study of Siglec-9 on CD8 T cells in melanoma. General study points: In melanoma tumors, a Siglec-9-marked effector memory CD8+ subset reportedly appeared to accumulate.

TCRdb keeps only in-frame clones here, not all; method: immunoSEQ multiplex PCR. The table has about 36,000 clones, 80% to 85% seen once. The germline gives CDR1 MGHRA, CDR2 YSYEKL. CDR3 length equals 15 residues. Trimming pared 2 bases from V and 3 bases from J, leaving 13 bases between. As concerns this clone: Antigen: not known.

The clonotype originates from a human donor in good health. The sequenced sample was Siglec-9- CD8+ T cells sorted from blood. The V gene is TRBV4-1, the J gene TRBJ1-1; D perhaps matches TRBD1 (5 bases). The CDR3 sequence: CASSQLDLGDTEAFF. For the CDR3, the DNA is TGCGCCAGCAGCCAATTGGACCTAGGGGACACTGAAGCTTTCTTT.